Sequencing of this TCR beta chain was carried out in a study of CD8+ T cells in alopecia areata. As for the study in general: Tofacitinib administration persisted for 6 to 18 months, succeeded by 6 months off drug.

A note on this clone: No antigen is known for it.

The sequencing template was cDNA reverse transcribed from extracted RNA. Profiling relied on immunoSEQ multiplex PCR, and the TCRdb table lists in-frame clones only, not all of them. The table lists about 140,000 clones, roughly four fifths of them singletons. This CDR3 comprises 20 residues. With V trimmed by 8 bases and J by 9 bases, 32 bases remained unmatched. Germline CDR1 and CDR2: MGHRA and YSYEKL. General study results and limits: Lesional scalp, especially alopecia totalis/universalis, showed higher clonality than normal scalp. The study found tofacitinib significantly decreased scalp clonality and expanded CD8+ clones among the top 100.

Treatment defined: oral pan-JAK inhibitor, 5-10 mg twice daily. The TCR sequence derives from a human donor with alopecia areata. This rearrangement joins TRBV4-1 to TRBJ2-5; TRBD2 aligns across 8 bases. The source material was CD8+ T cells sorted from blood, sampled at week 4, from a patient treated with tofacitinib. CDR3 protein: CASEPRGRTQPEGRVRAQYF. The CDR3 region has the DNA TGCGCCAGCGAACCTCGCGGGAGGACTCAACCGGAAGGAAGAGTCCGGGCCCAGTACTTC.